These 15 T cell receptor beta chains originate from one sample sequenced in a study of beta chain features in type 1 diabetes. Study-wide findings and caveats: All four CD4+ subsets from Type 1 diabetes patients carried moderately but significantly shorter TCRB CDR3s.

For these TCRs, the target antigens are not known. All of the isolated RNA was reverse transcribed, so expressed TCRB transcripts were sequenced. The data were produced by immunoSEQ multiplex PCR, yet TCRdb's version contains in-frame clones alone and is incomplete. The repertoire includes 400,000 or so clones, 10% to 15% of them detected once, and around 0.0099% sits in the top ten. The sequencing sample was made of naive CD4+ T cells from blood. The receptors were gathered from a woman between 18 and 29 years old with type 1 diabetes.

The CDR3 is CASSISTGGVGKLFF. The CDR3 DNA sequence: TGTGCCAGCAGCATCAGCACAGGGGGCGTCGGAAAACTGTTTTTT. The chain links TRBV7-9 to TRBJ1-4, with 9 nucleotides matching TRBD1. The CDR3 spans 15 residues. The V segment lost 5 bases and the J segment 10 bases; nucleotides outside the gene matches: 11. Germline V lookup: CDR1 SEHNR, CDR2 FQNEAQ (reference sequence). Full variable domain (outside the CDR3, taken from reference TRBV7-9 and TRBJ1-4): DTGVSQNPRHKITKRGQNVTFRCDPISEHNRLYWYRQTLGQGPEFLTYFQNEAQLEKSRLLSDRFSAERPKGSFSTLEIQRTEQGDSAMYLCASSISTGGVGKLFFGSGTQLSVL.

This rearrangement joins TRBV5-8 to TRBJ2-2; a weak D match, TRBD2 (5 bases). The CDR3 is 16 amino acids. The germline V gene encodes CDR1 SGHTS and CDR2 YDEGEE. Deletions cut 2 bases from V and 2 bases from J, with 13 bases between. The DNA for the CDR3 is TGTGCCAGCAGCTTCGAGGCTAGCTTAAACACCGGGGAGCTGTTTTTT. This codes for CASSFEASLNTGELFF.

This clone came up a few times. V and J are TRBV19 and TRBJ1-1; 9 positions agree with TRBD1. The CDR3 spans 13 residues. The V segment lost 4 bases and the J segment 5 bases; nucleotides outside the gene matches: 2. The germline V gene encodes CDR1 LNHDA and CDR2 SQIVND (reference sequence). CDR3: CASSNGQGTEAFF. CDR3 nucleotides: TGTGCCAGTAGTAACGGACAGGGGACTGAAGCTTTCTTT.

This chain links TRBV30 with TRBJ2-7; TRBD1 is a possible D gene (5 bases). CDR3 length equals 13 residues. V gave up 0 bases and J gave up 3 bases, with 9 bases separating them. Germline values: CDR1 GTSNPN, CDR2 SVGIG (reference sequence). For the CDR3, the DNA is TGTGCCTGGAGTGTTCAGGGATACTACGAGCAGTACTTC. It specifies CAWSVQGYYEQYF.

The chain couples TRBV5-4 to TRBJ2-1, with 7 bases lining up with TRBD2. Losses at the gene ends were 0 bases for V and 6 bases for J; bases not matched to a gene: 3. Germline assignment: CDR1 SGHNT and CDR2 YYREEE (reference sequence). CDR3 size: 14 residues. CDR3 bases: TGTGCCAGCAGCTTGGGACTAGCAGGCAATGAGCAGTTCTTC. This sequence encodes CASSLGLAGNEQFF.

This clone was counted a few times. The J gene is TRBJ2-5, the V gene TRBV7-3; maybe TRBD1 (7 bases). The V end lost 5 bases, the J end lost 5 bases, and 12 bases lay between the germline ends. This CDR3 comprises 13 residues. The germline V gene encodes CDR1 SGHTA and CDR2 FQGTGA. CDR3 nucleotide sequence: TGTGCCAGCAGCCCCCCAGGGGGGGAGACCCAGTACTTC. Its translation: CASSPPGGETQYF.

The V call is TRBV15, the J call TRBJ2-7; 12 positions match TRBD2. The CDR3 has 15 amino acids. V was pared by 5 bases and J by 7 bases, with 9 bases of the junction left unmatched. Germline CDR1 is LNHNV and CDR2 is YYDKDF (reference sequence). The CDR3 reads CATSGRLAGVVEQYF. The DNA for the CDR3 is TGTGCCACCAGCGGAAGACTAGCGGGAGTCGTGGAGCAGTACTTC.

The rearrangement uses TRBV5-4 and TRBJ2-1, with 7 nucleotides matching TRBD1. CDR1 is SGHNT and CDR2 is YYREEE in the germline V gene (reference sequence). The CDR3 runs to 12 residues. J gave up 7 bases and V 4 bases, and 2 bases lay outside the gene matches. The CDR3 loop is CASSPQGNEQFF. DNA of the CDR3: TGTGCCAGCAGCCCACAGGGGAATGAGCAGTTCTTC. Full variable domain (rest looked up from reference TRBV5-4 and TRBJ2-1): ETGVTQSPTHLIKTRGQQVTLRCSSQSGHNTVSWYQQALGQGPQFIFQYYREEENGRGNFPPRFSGLQFPNYSSELNVNALELDDSALYLCASSPQGNEQFFGPGTRLTVL.

There are a few counts of this clone. This chain connects TRBV23-1 to TRBJ2-3; D is ambiguous. TRBV23-1 is an ORF; its function is uncertain. The CDR3 is 11 amino acids. Trimming removed 8 bases at V and 6 bases at J, with 9 bases between. The CDR3 sequence is CASGNGDTQYF. CDR3 coding DNA: TGCGCCAGCGGTAACGGTGATACGCAGTATTTT.

Concerning this clone: This sample also contains other DNA sequences that code for the same CDR3. The chain couples TRBV29-1 to TRBJ2-5; maybe TRBD2 (7 bases). The CDR3 is 13 amino acids. Germline CDR1 and CDR2: SQVTM and ANQGSEA. V lost 4 bases, J lost 2 bases, and 11 bases lay in between. CDR3 nucleotides: TGCAGCGTTGGGGGGGGCGGTCAAGAGACCCAGTACTTC. Amino acids: CSVGGGGQETQYF.

The chain uses TRBV9 and TRBJ2-3; perhaps TRBD2 as D (6 bases). This CDR3 is built from 16 residues. Trimming stripped 3 bases from V and 4 bases from J, with 18 bases between. Germline values: CDR1 SGDLS, CDR2 YYNGEE. CDR3 in DNA: TGTGCCAGCAGCGCCGCCTCCGGGGGATCCTCAGATACGCAGTATTTT. Translation gives CASSAASGGSSDTQYF.

This chain uses TRBV7-2 with TRBJ2-3, with 7 bases that match TRBD2. The V gene's germline CDR1 is SGHTA and CDR2 FQGNSA. The CDR3 length is 14 residues. J gave up 3 bases and V 7 bases, and 7 bases lay outside the gene matches. CDR3 bases: TGTGCCAGCACCCTTGCGGGAGTGACAGATACGCAGTATTTT. It is translated as CASTLAGVTDTQYF.

This clone was detected only a few times. This chain joins TRBV30 and TRBJ2-3; TRBD1 might be the D (5 bases). The V end lost 8 bases, the J end lost 6 bases, and 18 bases lay between the germline ends. The germline gives CDR1 GTSNPN, CDR2 SVGIG (reference sequence). The CDR3 spans 13 residues. CDR3 nucleotide sequence: TGTGCCCTCCAAGTACCCCCAGGGGATACGCAGTATTTT. It encodes CALQVPPGDTQYF.

This clone was detected only a few times. The chain links TRBV28 to TRBJ2-7, with 11 bases identical to TRBD2. With 5 bases clipped from V and 0 bases from J, the junction kept 0 bases outside the gene matches. Germline lookup yields CDR1 MDHEN and CDR2 SYDVKM. The CDR3 sequence is 14 residues long. Here the CDR3 DNA reads TGTGCCAGCAGTCTAGCGGGAGGCTCCTACGAGCAGTACTTC. This encodes CASSLAGGSYEQYF.

This clone was counted only a few times. J is TRBJ2-7 and V is TRBV15; 10 bases align to TRBD2. In germline, CDR1 is LNHNV, CDR2 YYDKDF (reference sequence). There are 14 residues in the CDR3. J lost 3 bases, V lost 5 bases, and 4 bases had no gene match. CDR3 in DNA: TGTGCCACCAGCCAGGCTAGCGGGGGCTACGAGCAGTACTTC. This gives the protein CATSQASGGYEQYF.